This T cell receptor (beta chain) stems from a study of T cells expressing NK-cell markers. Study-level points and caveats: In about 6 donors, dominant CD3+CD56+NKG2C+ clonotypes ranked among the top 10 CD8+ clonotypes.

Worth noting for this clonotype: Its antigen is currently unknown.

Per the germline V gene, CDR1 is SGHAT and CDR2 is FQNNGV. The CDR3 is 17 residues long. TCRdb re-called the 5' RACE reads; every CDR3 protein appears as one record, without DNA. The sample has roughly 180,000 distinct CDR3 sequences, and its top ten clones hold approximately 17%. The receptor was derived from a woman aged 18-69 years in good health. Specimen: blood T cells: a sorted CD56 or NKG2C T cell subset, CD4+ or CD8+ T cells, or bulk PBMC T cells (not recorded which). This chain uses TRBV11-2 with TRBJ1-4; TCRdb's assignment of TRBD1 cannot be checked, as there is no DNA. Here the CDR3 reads CASSLGRGRSTNEKLFF.